This is a list of T cell receptor beta chains from one sample in a study of T cell repertoires in cytomegalovirus infection. TCRdb reanalysed the reads using MiXCR and keeps one entry per CDR3 protein. The sample records approximately 730,000 distinct CDR3 sequences, roughly a third being singletons. These receptors are not linked to any known antigen. Sequenced material: cultured PBMCs, taken from culture after CMV antigen stimulation. These receptors were collected from a human donor in good health (CMV status not recorded). Some clones in this sample may be carry-over from other donors' samples. CDR3s include the opening cysteine and the closing phenylalanine or tryptophan. Fields, in order: CDR3 protein, CDR3 DNA, clone size, D gene, J gene, V gene, CDR3 length. D genes are given only for firm matches. Clone size is not always given. Where it is, it says once, few, many or a class for expanded clones.

CASRSYSGANVLTF,TGTGCCAGCAGGAGTTACTCTGGGGCCAACGTCCTGACTTTC,.,.,TRBJ2-6,TRBV2,14
CASTSRWNEKLFF,TGTGCCAGCACGAGCAGGTGGAATGAAAAACTGTTTTTT,.,.,TRBJ1-4,TRBV6-2/TRBV6-3,13
CAISQLAGTYNEQFF,TGTGCCATCAGTCAACTAGCGGGAACCTACAATGAGCAGTTCTTC,few,TRBD2,TRBJ2-1,TRBV10-3,15
CASSSGTPPSGYNEQYF,TGTGCCAGCAGTTCGGGAACTCCCCCTAGCGGGTACAACGAGCAGTACTTC,few,TRBD2,TRBJ2-7,TRBV12-3/TRBV12-4,17
CASSQPPTGNTEAFF,TGCGCCAGCAGCCAACCACCGACGGGTAACACTGAAGCTTTCTTT,.,.,TRBJ1-1,TRBV4-1,15
CASSPDRAQHYEQYF,TGTGCCAGCAGTCCGGACAGGGCGCAACACTACGAGCAGTACTTC,few,TRBD1,TRBJ2-7,TRBV27,15
CASSPDGTAGSHEQFF,TGTGCCAGCAGCCCCGATGGCACAGCTGGGAGCCATGAGCAGTTCTTC,.,.,TRBJ2-1,TRBV7-9,16
CAITPAGVETQYF,TGTGCCATTACACCCGCGGGAGTAGAGACCCAGTACTTC,.,TRBD2,TRBJ2-5,TRBV6-2/TRBV6-3,13
CASSSGREQYF,TGTGCCAGCAGTTCGGGGCGGGAGCAGTACTTC,.,.,TRBJ2-7,TRBV6-5,11
CSASTTGVPGGYQETQYF,TGCAGTGCTAGCACAACAGGGGTCCCCGGGGGATACCAAGAGACCCAGTACTTC,.,.,TRBJ2-5,TRBV20-1,18
CASSPTAGGKIYEQYF,TGTGCCAGCAGCCCTACTGCCGGTGGGAAGATTTACGAGCAGTACTTC,.,.,TRBJ2-7,TRBV14,16
CASSQDRVEQFF,TGCGCCAGCAGCCAAGATCGAGTTGAGCAGTTCTTC,.,.,TRBJ2-1,TRBV4-1,12
CASSTSWGFRANVLTF,TGTGCCAGTAGTACTTCTTGGGGGTTTCGGGCCAACGTCCTGACTTTC,few,.,TRBJ2-6,TRBV19,16
CSAGGSAHYEQFF,TGCAGTGCTGGGGGCTCGGCACACTATGAGCAGTTCTTC,few,.,TRBJ2-1,TRBV20-1,13
CASSLDLGGAYEQYF,TGTGCCAGCAGCTTAGATCTGGGCGGTGCCTACGAGCAGTACTTC,few,.,TRBJ2-7,TRBV7-2,15
CASSVRPLGSYNEQFF,TGTGCCAGCAGCGTACGGCCCCTGGGCTCCTACAATGAGCAGTTCTTC,few,.,TRBJ2-1,TRBV9,16
CASSPGALAGDEQFF,TGTGCCAGTAGTCCCGGGGCACTAGCCGGCGATGAGCAGTTCTTC,few,.,TRBJ2-1,TRBV19,15
CASTSSGGIYNEQFF,TGCGCCAGCACATCTAGCGGGGGGATCTACAATGAGCAGTTCTTC,.,TRBD2,TRBJ2-1,TRBV5-1,15
CASTSGGGYNEQFF,TGTGCCAGCACCTCTGGTGGTGGCTACAATGAGCAGTTCTTC,.,.,TRBJ2-1,TRBV27,14
CSARDQRQEEQYF,TGCAGTGCTAGAGATCAAAGACAGGAAGAGCAGTACTTC,.,.,TRBJ2-7,TRBV20-1,13
CASSYLFIVGTRSFAGYEQYF,TGTGCCAGCAGTTACCTCTTCATTGTCGGGACAAGGAGTTTTGCCGGCTACGAGCAGTACTTC,.,.,TRBJ2-7,TRBV6-2/TRBV6-3,21
CSVAGTDREAFF,TGCAGCGTTGCCGGGACAGACAGGGAAGCTTTCTTT,.,TRBD1,TRBJ1-1,TRBV29-1,12
CASSLHPDRSNTEAFF,TGTGCCAGCAGCTTGCACCCGGACAGGTCGAACACTGAAGCTTTCTTT,once,TRBD1,TRBJ1-1,TRBV5-4,16
CASSRPGQRRPNYGYTF,TGCGCCAGCAGCCGACCGGGACAGAGACGCCCTAACTATGGCTACACCTTC,.,TRBD1,TRBJ1-2,TRBV4-1,17
CASSYPYGTGVPYSNQPQHF,TGTGCCAGCAGTTACCCCTACGGGACAGGGGTACCTTATAGCAATCAGCCCCAGCATTTT,once,TRBD1,TRBJ1-5,TRBV6-2/TRBV6-3,20
CASSQVYASRNYGYTF,TGCGCCAGCAGCCAAGTTTATGCGAGTCGTAACTATGGCTACACCTTC,many,.,TRBJ1-2,TRBV4-1,16
CSVDNQLAGVNEQFF,TGCAGCGTTGATAATCAGCTAGCGGGAGTCAATGAGCAGTTCTTC,.,TRBD2,TRBJ2-1,TRBV29-1,15
CASGPGGRNTQYF,TGTGCCAGCGGCCCTGGGGGGCGGAATACGCAGTATTTT,.,.,TRBJ2-3,TRBV7-6,13
CASSLSDREASEQYF,TGTGCCAGCAGTCTCTCGGACAGGGAGGCAAGCGAGCAGTACTTC,.,TRBD1,TRBJ2-7,TRBV28,15
CASSQDHEGGSYEQYF,TGCGCCAGCAGCCAAGACCATGAGGGAGGCTCCTACGAGCAGTACTTC,.,.,TRBJ2-7,TRBV4-3,16
CASRFTGGGETQYF,TGTGCCAGCAGATTCACAGGGGGAGGCGAGACCCAGTACTTC,few,TRBD1,TRBJ2-5,TRBV27,14
CASSPQVEAFF,TGTGCCAGCAGCCCTCAGGTTGAAGCTTTCTTT,once,.,TRBJ1-1,TRBV12-3/TRBV12-4,11
CASSKDRGSYNEQFF,TGTGCCAGCAGCAAGGACAGGGGGTCCTACAATGAGCAGTTCTTC,.,TRBD1,TRBJ2-1,TRBV7-2,15
CASSFGGPSSYNEQFF,TGTGCCAGCAGCTTTGGGGGTCCCAGCTCCTACAATGAGCAGTTCTTC,.,.,TRBJ2-1,TRBV7-2,16
CASSPPRDTNTGELFF,TGTGCCAGCAGTCCCCCTCGGGATACGAACACCGGGGAGCTGTTTTTT,.,.,TRBJ2-2,TRBV6-7,16
CASSYLGQYYNEQFF,TGTGCCAGCAGTTACTTGGGACAGTATTACAATGAGCAGTTCTTC,.,TRBD1,TRBJ2-1,TRBV6-6,15
CASILSLSSGTRQSF,TGTGCCAGCATCCTCAGCTTGTCCAGCGGGACTAGACAGTCCTTC,.,TRBD2,TRBJ2-1,TRBV2,15
CASSLGVAGGDTQYF,TGTGCCAGCAGCTTAGGAGTGGCGGGAGGTGATACGCAGTATTTT,few,TRBD2,TRBJ2-3,TRBV7-6,15
CATRTENTGELFF,TGTGCCACCCGGACAGAGAACACCGGGGAGCTGTTTTTT,few,.,TRBJ2-2,TRBV24-1,13
CSARFEDSTDTQYF,TGCAGTGCCAGATTCGAGGACAGCACAGATACGCAGTATTTT,.,.,TRBJ2-3,TRBV20-1,14
CASSLPGSASGSLVYEQYF,TGTGCCAGCAGCCTCCCGGGTTCGGCTAGCGGGAGTTTAGTGTACGAGCAGTACTTC,few,TRBD2,TRBJ2-7,TRBV7-9,19
CASSFRTDSNTQYF,TGTGCCAGCAGCTTTAGGACCGATTCAAATACGCAGTATTTT,many,.,TRBJ2-3,TRBV7-2,14
CASGPRGKETQYF,TGTGCCAGTGGACCTCGGGGGAAAGAGACCCAGTACTTC,.,.,TRBJ2-5,TRBV19,13
CASKVGGVSTEAFF,TGTGCCAGCAAGGTTGGAGGGGTGAGCACTGAAGCTTTCTTT,.,.,TRBJ1-1,TRBV6-1,14
CASSSGGKASQPQHF,TGTGCCAGCAGCTCTGGGGGGAAGGCCTCACAGCCCCAGCATTTT,few,.,TRBJ1-5,TRBV12-3/TRBV12-4,15
CSVDFAGTSGMNTDTQYF,TGCAGCGTTGACTTCGCAGGGACTAGCGGTATGAACACAGATACGCAGTATTTT,few,TRBD2,TRBJ2-3,TRBV29-1,18
CASTGTIGNTIYF,TGTGCCAGCACCGGGACAATAGGAAACACCATATATTTT,few,.,TRBJ1-3,TRBV6-1,13
CASTPTGGPGNTIYF,TGTGCCAGCACTCCGACAGGGGGCCCTGGAAACACCATATATTTT,.,TRBD1,TRBJ1-3,TRBV12-3/TRBV12-4,15
CASRPGGDNSPLHF,TGTGCCAGCAGACCCGGGGGGGATAATTCACCCCTCCACTTT,many,.,TRBJ1-6,TRBV7-2,14
CASSFTSGGETQYF,TGTGCCAGCAGCTTCACTAGTGGAGGGGAGACCCAGTACTTC,many,.,TRBJ2-5,TRBV7-2,14
CASNPRRVGNQPQHF,TGTGCCAGCAACCCTCGAAGGGTTGGCAATCAGCCCCAGCATTTT,once,.,TRBJ1-5,TRBV2,15
CASSQKGGLEEQFF,TGTGCCAGCAGCCAGAAGGGGGGACTCGAAGAGCAGTTCTTC,.,.,TRBJ2-1,TRBV5-4,14
CASSPRGQGSRFSGNTIYF,TGTGCCAGCAGCCCCCGGGGGCAGGGGAGCCGATTCTCTGGAAACACCATATATTTT,.,.,TRBJ1-3,TRBV7-9,19
CASTYSSLGTGELFF,TGTGCCAGTACTTACTCCAGCCTGGGCACCGGGGAGCTGTTTTTT,.,.,TRBJ2-2,TRBV19,15
CASSGTGLNNSPLHF,TGTGCCAGCAGCGGGACAGGACTCAATAATTCACCCCTCCACTTT,.,TRBD1,TRBJ1-6,TRBV2,15